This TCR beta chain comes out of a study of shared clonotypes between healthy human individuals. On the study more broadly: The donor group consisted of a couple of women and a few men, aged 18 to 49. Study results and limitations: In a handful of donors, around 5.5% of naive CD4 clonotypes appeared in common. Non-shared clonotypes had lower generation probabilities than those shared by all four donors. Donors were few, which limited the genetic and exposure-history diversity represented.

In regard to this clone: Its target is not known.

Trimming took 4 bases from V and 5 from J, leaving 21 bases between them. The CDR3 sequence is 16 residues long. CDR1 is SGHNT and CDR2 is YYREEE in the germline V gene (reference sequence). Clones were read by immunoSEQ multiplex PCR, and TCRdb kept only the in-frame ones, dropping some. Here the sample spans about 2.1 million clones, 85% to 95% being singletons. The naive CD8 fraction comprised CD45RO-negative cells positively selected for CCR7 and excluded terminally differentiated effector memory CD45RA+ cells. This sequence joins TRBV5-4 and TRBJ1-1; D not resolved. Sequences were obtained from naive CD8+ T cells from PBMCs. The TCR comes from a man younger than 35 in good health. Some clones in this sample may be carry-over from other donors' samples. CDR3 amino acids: CASSRPGPAKDTEAFF. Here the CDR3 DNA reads TGTGCCAGCAGCCGGCCGGGTCCCGCAAAGGATACTGAAGCTTTCTTT.